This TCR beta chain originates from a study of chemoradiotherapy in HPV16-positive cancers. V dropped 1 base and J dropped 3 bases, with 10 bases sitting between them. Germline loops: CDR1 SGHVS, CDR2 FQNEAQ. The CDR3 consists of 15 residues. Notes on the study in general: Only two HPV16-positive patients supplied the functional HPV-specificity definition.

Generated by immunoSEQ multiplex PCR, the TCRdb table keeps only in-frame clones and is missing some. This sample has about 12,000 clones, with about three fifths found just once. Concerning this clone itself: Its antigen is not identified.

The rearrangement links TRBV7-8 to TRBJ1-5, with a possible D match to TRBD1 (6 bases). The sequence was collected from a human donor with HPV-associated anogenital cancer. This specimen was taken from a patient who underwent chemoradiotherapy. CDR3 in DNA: TGTGCCAGCAGCTTAGGACAGGTTTACAATCAGCCCCAGCATTTT. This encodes CASSLGQVYNQPQHF.